The clone carrying this T cell receptor (beta chain) was counted between two and nine times. The antigen is not known. 13 Jbeta primers and 60 Vbeta primers were used for the PCR. Sequenced by immunoSEQ multiplex PCR; TCRdb stores in-frame clones only, minus some. The sample holds some 150,000 clones, 80% to 85% seen once. This sample is drawn from a study of cytomegalovirus exposure and HLA in healthy donors. Study-wide points: The authors listed some 150 TCR beta chains as cytomegalovirus-associated. Relative to the approximately 700-donor mean, N-insertions were reportedly fewer in an Asian-associated ancestry cluster in a later analysis.

Germline V gene lookup returns CDR1 ENHRY and CDR2 SYGVKD. V dropped 0 bases and J dropped 9; count of bases not matched to a gene: 14. The length of the CDR3 is 17 residues. The chain carries TRBV10-3 and TRBJ2-1, with 7 bases that match TRBD2. The receptor comes from a woman aged 45 to 65 in good health and CMV-seropositive. The sample consisted of PBMCs. CDR3 protein: CAISESGPRGDLGEQFF. For the CDR3, the DNA is TGTGCCATCAGTGAGTCGGGTCCTCGGGGGGACTTGGGTGAGCAGTTCTTC.